A selection of T cell receptor beta chains follows, all from one sample in a study of OX40 agonist ivuxolimab in advanced cancers. Clones were sequenced by immunoSEQ multiplex PCR, and TCRdb holds only the in-frame ones, with some missing. This table has approximately 70,000 clones, 91% appearing once. Here the sequenced sample was CD4+ or CD8+ T cells sorted from blood, taken in a trial of the OX40 agonist ivuxolimab. Every receptor here comes from an adult with an advanced solid tumor such as melanoma, head and neck, liver or kidney cancer. CDR3s include the opening cysteine and the closing phenylalanine or tryptophan. D genes are given only for firm matches. Not every row has a clone size; where given, it reads once, few, many or a size class.

-,TRBV27,TRBJ2-7,-,TGTGCCAGCAGTTCTGGGCGCACCCTTACCTACGAGCAGTACTTC,CASSSGRTLTYEQYF
-,TRBV30,TRBJ2-3,TRBD2,TGTGCCTGGAGCGCGGGACTAGCGGGGGGGACAGATACGCAGTATTTT,CAWSAGLAGGTDTQYF
-,TRBV5-6,TRBJ2-5,TRBD1,TGTGCCAGCAGCCCCTGGGACAGCCTCCAAGAGACCCAGTACTTC,CASSPWDSLQETQYF
-,TRBV5-1,TRBJ2-3,TRBD2,TGCGCCACCACTAGCGGGGACATAACAGATACGCAGTATTTT,CATTSGDITDTQYF
-,TRBV25-1,TRBJ1-1,TRBD1,TGTGCCACGGGACAGGGGATGAACACTGAAGCTTTCTTT,CATGQGMNTEAFF
-,TRBV5-1,TRBJ2-7,-,TGCGCCAGCAGCTTGTATTCTCGGAGTACTCTCTACGAGCAGTACTTC,CASSLYSRSTLYEQYF
-,TRBV29-1,TRBJ2-6,-,TGCAGCGTCGCCCCCCTACGCTCTGGGGCCAACGTCCTGACTTTC,CSVAPLRSGANVLTF
-,TRBV7-9,TRBJ2-3,TRBD1,TGTGCCAGCAGCTTAGAGAGGGACAGCTACACAGATACGCAGTATTTT,CASSLERDSYTDTQYF
-,TRBV30,TRBJ2-1,TRBD2,TGTGCCTGGACCGACCTCGGGACTAGCGGGAACAATGAGCAGTTCTTC,CAWTDLGTSGNNEQFF
-,TRBV11-2,TRBJ2-3,-,TGTGCCAGCAGTCTTCACATAGCGGAGCCAACAGATACGCAGTATTTT,CASSLHIAEPTDTQYF
-,TRBV5-1,TRBJ2-1,TRBD1,TGCGCCAGCAGCTTGGCCCCGGGACAGGGCTACTACAATGAGCAGTTCTTC,CASSLAPGQGYYNEQFF
-,TRBV5-1,TRBJ2-7,-,TGCGCCAGCAGCTTCGCGGCAGGGGAAGGATACGAGCAGTACTTC,CASSFAAGEGYEQYF
-,TRBV7-2,TRBJ1-1,-,TGTGCCAGCAGCTTATCAGTGAACACTGAAGCTTTCTTT,CASSLSVNTEAFF
-,TRBV10-3,TRBJ2-7,-,TGTGCCATCAATCAGGGGAACGAGCAGTACTTC,CAINQGNEQYF
-,TRBV13,TRBJ1-1,TRBD1,TGTGCCAGCAGCAAGAGGGGGCATGAAGCTTTCTTT,CASSKRGHEAFF
-,TRBV10-3,TRBJ2-1,TRBD2,TGTGCCATCAGCCGCACCTGGGGCAGCGGGGAAAGGGGCAATGAGCAGTTCTTC,CAISRTWGSGERGNEQFF
-,TRBV6-1,TRBJ1-1,-,TGTGCCAGCAGTGAAATCAGCAGGGTGAGCACTGAAGCTTTCTTT,CASSEISRVSTEAFF
-,TRBV30,TRBJ2-2,-,TGTGCCTGGCGAACTAGCTTGGTTAACACCGGGGAGCTGTTTTTT,CAWRTSLVNTGELFF
-,TRBV14,TRBJ2-7,TRBD1,TGTGCCAGCAGCCGGGACAGGGTTTCCGAGCAGTACTTC,CASSRDRVSEQYF
-,TRBV19,TRBJ2-3,-,TGTGCCAGTAGTATCGGGCAAGGAGATACGCAGTATTTT,CASSIGQGDTQYF
-,TRBV18,TRBJ2-6,-,TGTGCCAGCTCGTCACTACAGGGTAGGAGCTCTGGGGCCAACGTCCTGACTTTC,CASSSLQGRSSGANVLTF
-,TRBV2,TRBJ1-4,TRBD1,TGTGCCAGCAGTGAGATGGGACAGGCAACTAATGAAAAACTGTTTTTT,CASSEMGQATNEKLFF
-,TRBV11-3,TRBJ2-7,-,TGTGCCAGCAGCTACCAGCCTACCTCCTACGAGCAGTACTTC,CASSYQPTSYEQYF
-,TRBV19,TRBJ2-7,TRBD1,TGTGCCAGTAGTAATACCGGGCCAGGGGGTGAGCAGTACTTC,CASSNTGPGGEQYF
-,TRBV7-3,TRBJ2-2,-,TGTGCCAGCAGCTTAGCCCCAGATCTGCACGGGGAGCTGTTTTTT,CASSLAPDLHGELFF
-,TRBV5-1,TRBJ1-4,-,TGCGCCAGCAGCCCAATGACGGGGGGTCGGCTGTTTTTT,CASSPMTGGRLFF
-,TRBV5-1,TRBJ1-2,-,TGCGCCAGCAGCTGGGAGTTGAACTATGGCTACACCTTC,CASSWELNYGYTF
-,TRBV6-5,TRBJ2-5,-,TGTGCCAGCAGTCCCTCGGGGCTAGCTCCGAAGACCCAGTACTTC,CASSPSGLAPKTQYF
-,TRBV6-1,TRBJ2-7,-,TGTGCCAGCCAGGGCGGGGGCACCTCCTACGAGCAGTACTTC,CASQGGGTSYEQYF
-,TRBV7-9,TRBJ2-5,-,TGTGCCAGCAGCTTAGGGCGGGTTAACCAAGAGACCCAGTACTTC,CASSLGRVNQETQYF
-,TRBV6-6,TRBJ2-3,-,TGTGCCAGCAGTGGCTCCGGCCGATCAGATACGCAGTATTTT,CASSGSGRSDTQYF
-,TRBV4-1,TRBJ1-6,-,TGCGCCAGCAGCCCCTTCCTTGGCTTGGGCTCCTATAATTCACCCCTCCACTTT,CASSPFLGLGSYNSPLHF
-,TRBV6-1,TRBJ2-5,TRBD2,TGTGCCAGCAGCACGGGAGGGCACGAAGAGACCCAGTACTTC,CASSTGGHEETQYF
-,TRBV27,TRBJ1-2,TRBD1,TGTGCCAGCAGTTCTGGGACAGGGGACTATGGCTACACCTTC,CASSSGTGDYGYTF
-,TRBV2,TRBJ1-5,TRBD1,TGTGCCAGCAGTTGGGACAGGGGCAATCAGCCCCAGCATTTT,CASSWDRGNQPQHF
-,TRBV28,TRBJ2-7,TRBD1,TGTGCCAGCAGTCAACCGGGACAGGGGTCCTACGAGCAGTACTTC,CASSQPGQGSYEQYF
-,TRBV11-2,TRBJ2-6,-,TGTGCCAGCAGCTCCTTTACCGGGGCCAACGTCCTGACTTTC,CASSSFTGANVLTF
once,TRBV5-1,TRBJ1-1,-,TGCGCCAGCAGCCGCGACGGGACGGTTAACACTGAAGCTTTCTTT,CASSRDGTVNTEAFF
-,TRBV25-1,TRBJ2-7,-,TGTGCCAGCAGTGTCGACTACTACGAGCAGTACTTC,CASSVDYYEQYF
-,TRBV11-2,TRBJ1-5,TRBD1,TGTGCCAGCGGACAGGGGTGGAATCAGCCCCAGCATTTT,CASGQGWNQPQHF
-,TRBV19,TRBJ2-1,-,TGTGCCAGTAGTTTGGGCGGCACAGCCTACAATGAGCAGTTCTTC,CASSLGGTAYNEQFF
-,TRBV6-1,TRBJ2-7,TRBD1,TGTGCCAGCAGTGGGACAGGGACATTAGGCGACGAGCAGTACTTC,CASSGTGTLGDEQYF
-,TRBV28,TRBJ2-1,TRBD2,TGTGCCAGCAGTTCTGCGGGAGGGGAGTCCGATGAGCAGTTCTTC,CASSSAGGESDEQFF
-,TRBV15,TRBJ1-3,TRBD1,TGTGCCACCAGCAGCCTGACAGGGTCCGGAAACACCATATATTTT,CATSSLTGSGNTIYF
few,TRBV19,TRBJ1-1,-,TGTGCCAGTAGTATAGGCAGGGGCACTGAAGCTTTCTTT,CASSIGRGTEAFF
once,TRBV27,TRBJ2-3,TRBD2,TGTGCCAGCAGCATTCTAGCGGGAGCTAAAGATACGCAGTATTTT,CASSILAGAKDTQYF
few,TRBV29-1,TRBJ2-7,-,TGCAGCGTTGATGGGGGTTACGAGCAGTACTTC,CSVDGGYEQYF
-,TRBV7-7,TRBJ2-5,-,TGTGCTAGCAGCAAGACAGGGGAGGGAGAGACCCAGTACTTC,CASSKTGEGETQYF
-,TRBV30,TRBJ1-1,-,TGTGCCTGGAGTGTAGGGGTCCAGGCCACTGAAGCTTTCTTT,CAWSVGVQATEAFF
-,TRBV6-5,TRBJ2-7,-,TGTGCCAGCAGTCGGAGCTCCTACGAGCAGTACTTC,CASSRSSYEQYF
-,TRBV29-1,TRBJ2-5,TRBD1,TGCAGCGTACAGGGGAGTGAAGAGACCCAGTACTTC,CSVQGSEETQYF
few,TRBV19,TRBJ1-2,-,TGTGCCAGTACCGACGGGGTGACTCATGGATATGGCTACACCTTC,CASTDGVTHGYGYTF